This TCR beta chain was found in a study of T cell responses to AZD1222 COVID-19 vaccine. TCRdb's copy holds only in-frame clones and misses some; the assay was immunoSEQ multiplex PCR. The sample records around 140,000 clones, approximately 93% being singletons. Germline V gene data show CDR1 as SGHRS and CDR2 as YFSETQ. Trimming left V 3 bases short and J 0 bases short, with 13 bases between. The length of the CDR3 is 16 residues. The TCR was taken from an adult who had recovered from COVID-19. This chain connects TRBV5-1 to TRBJ2-1; D might be TRBD2 (5 bases). The sequencing here drew on peripheral blood, taken after recovery from COVID-19. The CDR3 nucleotides read TGCGCCAGCAGCTCAATGCGAGGGAGCTCCTACAATGAGCAGTTCTTC. Translating it yields CASSSMRGSSYNEQFF.